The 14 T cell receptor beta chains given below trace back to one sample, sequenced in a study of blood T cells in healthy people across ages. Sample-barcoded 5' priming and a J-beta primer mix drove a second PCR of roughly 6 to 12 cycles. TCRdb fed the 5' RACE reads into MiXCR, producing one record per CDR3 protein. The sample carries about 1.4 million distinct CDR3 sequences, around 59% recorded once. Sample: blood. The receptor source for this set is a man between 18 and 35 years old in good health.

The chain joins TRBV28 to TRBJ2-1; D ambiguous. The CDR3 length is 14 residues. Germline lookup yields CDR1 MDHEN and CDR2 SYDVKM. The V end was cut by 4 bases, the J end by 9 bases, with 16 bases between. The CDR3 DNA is TGTGCCAGCAGTTCACGTCCCTCTTCGGGTGAGCAGTTCTTC. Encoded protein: CASSSRPSSGEQFF.

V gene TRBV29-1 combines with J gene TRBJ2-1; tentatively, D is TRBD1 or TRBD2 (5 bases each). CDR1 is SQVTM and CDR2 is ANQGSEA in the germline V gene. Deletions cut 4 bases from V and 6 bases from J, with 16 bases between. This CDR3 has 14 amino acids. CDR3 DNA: TGCAGCGTTGGGAACCCCGGGACCATCAATGAGCAGTTCTTC. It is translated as CSVGNPGTINEQFF.

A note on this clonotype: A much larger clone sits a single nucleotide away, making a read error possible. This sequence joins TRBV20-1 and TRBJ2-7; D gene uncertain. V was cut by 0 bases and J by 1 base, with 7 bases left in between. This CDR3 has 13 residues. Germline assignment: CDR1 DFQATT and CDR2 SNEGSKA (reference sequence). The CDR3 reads CSARDRRSYEQYF. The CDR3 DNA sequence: TGCAGTGCTAGAGACAGGCGATCCTACGAGCAGTACTTC.

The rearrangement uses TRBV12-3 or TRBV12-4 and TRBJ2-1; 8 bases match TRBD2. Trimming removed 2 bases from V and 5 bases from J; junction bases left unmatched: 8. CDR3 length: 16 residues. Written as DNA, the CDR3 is TGTGCCAGCAGTTTAACCAACGGGGGGGCCCACAATGAGCAGTTCTTC. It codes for CASSLTNGGAHNEQFF.

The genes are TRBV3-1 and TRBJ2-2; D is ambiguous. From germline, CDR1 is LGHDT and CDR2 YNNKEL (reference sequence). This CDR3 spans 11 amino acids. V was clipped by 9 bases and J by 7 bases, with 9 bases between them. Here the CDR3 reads CASSDLGELFF. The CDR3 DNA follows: TGTGCCAGTAGTGACCTCGGGGAGCTGTTTTTT.

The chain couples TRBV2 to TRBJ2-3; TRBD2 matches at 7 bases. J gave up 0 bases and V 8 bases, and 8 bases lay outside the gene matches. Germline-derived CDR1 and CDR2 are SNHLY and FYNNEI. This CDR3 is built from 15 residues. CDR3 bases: TGTGCCAGCGGAAAGCGGGACTATAGCACAGATACGCAGTATTTT. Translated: CASGKRDYSTDTQYF.

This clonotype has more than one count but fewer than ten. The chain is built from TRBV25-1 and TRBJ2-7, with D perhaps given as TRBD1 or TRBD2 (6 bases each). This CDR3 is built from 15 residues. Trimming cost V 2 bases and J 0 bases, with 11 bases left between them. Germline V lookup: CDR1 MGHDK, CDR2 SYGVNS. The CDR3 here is CASSEARGHSYEQYF. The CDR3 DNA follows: TGTGCCAGCAGTGAAGCTCGGGGGCACTCCTACGAGCAGTACTTC.

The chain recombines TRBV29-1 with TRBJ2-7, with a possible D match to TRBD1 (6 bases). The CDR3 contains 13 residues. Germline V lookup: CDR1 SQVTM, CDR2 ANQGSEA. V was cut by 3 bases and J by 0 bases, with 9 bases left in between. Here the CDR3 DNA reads TGCAGCGTTGATGGACAGACCTCCTACGAGCAGTACTTC. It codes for CSVDGQTSYEQYF.

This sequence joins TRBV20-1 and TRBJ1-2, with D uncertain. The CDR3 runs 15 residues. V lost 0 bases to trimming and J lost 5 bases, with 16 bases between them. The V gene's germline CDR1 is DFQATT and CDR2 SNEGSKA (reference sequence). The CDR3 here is CSARDPAQPPYGYTF. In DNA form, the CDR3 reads TGCAGTGCTAGAGACCCCGCCCAGCCTCCATATGGCTACACCTTC.

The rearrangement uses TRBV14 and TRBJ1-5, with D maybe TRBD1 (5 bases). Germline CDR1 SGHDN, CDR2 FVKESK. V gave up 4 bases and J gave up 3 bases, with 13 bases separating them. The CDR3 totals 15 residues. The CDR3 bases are TGTGCCAGCAGCCGGAAGGACACCCTCAATCAGCCCCAGCATTTT. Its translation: CASSRKDTLNQPQHF.

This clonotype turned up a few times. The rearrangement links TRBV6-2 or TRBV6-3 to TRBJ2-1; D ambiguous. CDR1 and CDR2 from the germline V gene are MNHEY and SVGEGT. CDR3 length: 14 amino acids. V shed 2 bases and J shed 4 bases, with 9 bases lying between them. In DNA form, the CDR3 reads TGTGCCAGCAGTTACAGGCCATTTTACAATGAGCAGTTCTTC. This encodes CASSYRPFYNEQFF.

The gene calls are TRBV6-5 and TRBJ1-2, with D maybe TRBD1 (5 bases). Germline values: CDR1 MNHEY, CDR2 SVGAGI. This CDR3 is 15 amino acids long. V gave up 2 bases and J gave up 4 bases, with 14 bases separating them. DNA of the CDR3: TGTGCCAGCAGTTACGGCACCAAAGGGGCCTATGGCTACACCTTC. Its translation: CASSYGTKGAYGYTF.

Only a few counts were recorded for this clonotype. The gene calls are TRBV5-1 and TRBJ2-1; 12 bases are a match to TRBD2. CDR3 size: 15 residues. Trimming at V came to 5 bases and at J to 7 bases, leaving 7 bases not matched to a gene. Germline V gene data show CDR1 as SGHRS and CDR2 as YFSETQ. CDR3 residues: CASRWTSGKGNEQFF. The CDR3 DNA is TGCGCCAGCAGATGGACTAGCGGGAAGGGGAATGAGCAGTTCTTC.

DNA for the CDR3: TGCGCCAGCAGGGGACTAGCGGGGGACAATGAGCAGTTCTTC. Amino acid sequence: CASRGLAGDNEQFF. The gene calls are TRBV4-1 and TRBJ2-1, with TRBD2 identical over 14 bases. The length of the CDR3 is 14 residues. With 6 bases clipped from V and 5 bases from J, the junction kept 0 bases outside the gene matches. Germline V gene lookup returns CDR1 MGHRA and CDR2 YSYEKL.